This passage covers 12 T cell receptor beta chains from one sample sequenced in a study of CD8+ T cells in alopecia areata. Treatment of the sample: oral pan-JAK inhibitor, 5-10 mg twice daily. Sequencing relied on a cDNA template that was reverse transcribed from extracted RNA. The table came from immunoSEQ multiplex PCR; TCRdb's copy has only in-frame clones and leaves some out. The table includes around 290,000 clones, roughly 50% detected once. This specimen consisted of CD4+ T cells sorted from blood, obtained at week 24, from a patient treated with tofacitinib. Receptors were obtained from a human donor with alopecia areata.

The rearrangement links TRBV5-1 to TRBJ2-6; D gene uncertain. V lost 0 bases to trimming and J lost 1 base, with 8 bases between them. The length of the CDR3 is 16 residues. Germline loops: CDR1 SGHRS, CDR2 YFSETQ. The CDR3 nucleotides read TGCGCCAGCAGCTTGGTTGGGGTATCTGGGGCCAACGTCCTGACTTTC. Its translation is CASSLVGVSGANVLTF.

This clone was observed a handful of times. The chain recombines TRBV4-3 with TRBJ1-1, with TRBD1 identical over 7 bases. The germline V gene encodes CDR1 LGHNA and CDR2 YSLEER. The V and J ends lost 3 bases and 3 bases, in that order; junction bases with no gene match: 10. This CDR3 is 16 amino acids long. For the CDR3, the DNA is TGCGCCAGCAGCCACAATAGACAGGGTACTGACACTGAAGCTTTCTTT. Amino acid sequence: CASSHNRQGTDTEAFF.

V usage is TRBV6-5 and J usage is TRBJ1-2; tentatively, D is TRBD1 (5 bases). The germline gives CDR1 MNHEY, CDR2 SVGAGI. The CDR3 length is 13 residues. V lost 5 bases, J lost 8 bases, and 15 bases lay in between. CDR3 residues: CASSPGTLSGYTF. DNA of the CDR3: TGTGCCAGCAGTCCCGGGACCCTCTCCGGCTACACCTTC.

The V and J genes are TRBV23-1 and TRBJ1-1; TRBD1 matches at 10 bases. TRBV23-1 is an ORF for which the function is uncertain. Trimming took 6 bases from V and 11 from J; bases not matched to a gene: 9. The CDR3 runs to 13 residues. The CDR3 here is CASRAEGDRGAFF. As DNA, the CDR3 is TGCGCCAGCAGGGCCGAGGGGGACAGGGGCGCTTTCTTT.

A few counts support this clone. This sequence joins TRBV29-1 and TRBJ1-1; possibly TRBD1 for D (6 bases). The CDR3 has 11 residues. CDR1 is SQVTM and CDR2 is ANQGSEA in the germline V gene. V gave up 4 bases and J gave up 10 bases, with 13 bases separating them. The CDR3 DNA reads as TGCAGCGTTGTTAGGGGCAGGGGAGCTTTCTTT. It specifies CSVVRGRGAFF.

This rearrangement joins TRBV5-1 to TRBJ1-3; tentatively, D is TRBD1 (6 bases). CDR1 and CDR2 from the germline V gene are SGHRS and YFSETQ. The CDR3 consists of 15 residues. With 4 bases removed from V and 0 bases from J, the gap between germline ends came to 11 bases. The CDR3 protein is CASSRDRSSGNTIYF. CDR3 bases: TGCGCCAGCAGCCGCGACAGGAGCTCTGGAAACACCATATATTTT. Together with reference TRBV5-1 and TRBJ1-3, the CDR3 gives the full variable domain: KAGVTQTPRYLIKTRGQQVTLSCSPISGHRSVSWYQQTPGQGLQFLFEYFSETQRNKGNFPGRFSGRQFSNSRSEMNVSTLELGDSALYLCASSRDRSSGNTIYFGEGSWLTVV.

The CDR3 protein is CASSEGLAVWADTQYF. In nucleotides, the CDR3 is TGTGCCAGCAGTGAGGGACTAGCGGTCTGGGCAGATACGCAGTATTTT. The rearrangement uses TRBV6-1 and TRBJ2-3; TRBD2 aligns across 11 bases. The length of the CDR3 is 16 residues. CDR1 MNHNS and CDR2 SASEGT come from the germline V gene. V dropped 3 bases and J dropped 4; count of bases not matched to a gene: 6.

This clone appeared a few times. The V gene is TRBV7-9, the J gene TRBJ1-5; unclear D gene. Germline CDR1 is SEHNR and CDR2 is FQNEAQ (reference sequence). Trimming shortened V by 1 base and J by 1 base, and 8 bases separated the two germline ends. The CDR3 is made up of 15 amino acids. CDR3 protein: CASSLGGPSNQPQHF. The CDR3 bases are TGTGCCAGCAGCTTAGGAGGGCCAAGCAATCAGCCCCAGCATTTT.

The chain employs TRBV5-1 and TRBJ2-1, with a tentative D call TRBD1 (6 bases). The CDR3 contains 15 residues. V shed 4 bases and J shed 7 bases, with 18 bases lying between them. Looked up from germline, CDR1 is SGHRS and CDR2 is YFSETQ. DNA for the CDR3: TGCGCCAGCAGCCGACAGGCGAGCGATCGAAATGAGCAGTTCTTC. This translates into CASSRQASDRNEQFF. Full variable domain (missing parts from reference TRBV5-1 and TRBJ2-1): KAGVTQTPRYLIKTRGQQVTLSCSPISGHRSVSWYQQTPGQGLQFLFEYFSETQRNKGNFPGRFSGRQFSNSRSEMNVSTLELGDSALYLCASSRQASDRNEQFFGPGTRLTVL.

This chain uses TRBV29-1 with TRBJ1-1; maybe TRBD1 (6 bases). Germline V gives CDR1 SQVTM, CDR2 ANQGSEA. This CDR3 contains 12 residues. V gave up 6 bases and J gave up 4 bases, with 12 bases separating them. CDR3 nucleotide sequence: TGCAGCGTCTTCGGACAGTCCACTGAAGCTTTCTTT. It encodes CSVFGQSTEAFF.

The rearrangement links TRBV5-1 to TRBJ2-5; 8 nucleotides line up with TRBD2. Germline values: CDR1 SGHRS, CDR2 YFSETQ. The CDR3 extends over 15 amino acids. With 2 bases clipped from V and 4 bases from J, the junction kept 7 bases outside the gene matches. The CDR3 region has the DNA TGCGCCAGCAGCTTAGCGGGGGAGACGGGAGAGACCCAGTACTTC. It specifies CASSLAGETGETQYF.

The gene calls are TRBV28 and TRBJ1-6; D is perhaps TRBD1 (6 bases). Germline V gene data show CDR1 as MDHEN and CDR2 as SYDVKM. This CDR3 is 15 amino acids long. V lost 4 bases and J 6 bases, leaving 13 bases between the germline ends. CDR3 nucleotide sequence: TGTGCCAGCAGTTCATACAGGGTGCGTAATTCACCCCTCCACTTT. Translated, it gives CASSSYRVRNSPLHF.